The clone carrying this T cell receptor (beta chain) was seen just once. The sample is drawn from a study of T cell responses to AZD1222 COVID-19 vaccine. Sequencing was performed with immunoSEQ multiplex PCR; in TCRdb, only in-frame clones are kept and a portion is missing. The table lists 120,000 or so clones, 75% to 95% of them singletons. With 7 bases removed from V and 8 bases from J, the gap between germline ends came to 17 bases. The CDR3 length is 14 residues. Germline assignment: CDR1 MNHEY and CDR2 SVGAGI. This material consisted of peripheral blood, taken on day 0 of AZD1222 vaccination. This TCR was recovered from an adult in good health. The genes are TRBV6-5 and TRBJ1-4; D is undetermined. CDR3 protein: CASTNGGLAEKLFF. The CDR3 region has the DNA TGTGCCAGCACCAACGGAGGGTTGGCCGAAAAACTGTTTTTT.